These 23 T cell receptor beta chains came from one sample sequenced in a study of siplizumab effects on memory and regulatory T cells. Clones were read by immunoSEQ multiplex PCR, and TCRdb kept only the in-frame ones, dropping some. The data contain about 72,000 clones, about 90% of them singletons. The sample taken for sequencing was CD8+ T cells sorted from blood. The receptors come from a human donor in good health.

This clone appeared once. The CDR3: CASSGTGTSGTPTYEQYF. The CDR3 bases are TGCGCCAGCAGCGGAACCGGGACTAGCGGGACTCCTACCTACGAGCAGTACTTC. This chain uses TRBV4-1 with TRBJ2-7; 13 bases fit TRBD2. Germline V gene lookup returns CDR1 MGHRA and CDR2 YSYEKL. The trim removed 5 bases at V and 2 bases at J, leaving 12 bases unmatched. CDR3 length: 18 residues.

This clone was recorded once. This chain uses TRBV5-1 with TRBJ2-7, with D uncertain. The CDR3 has 15 amino acids. CDR1 and CDR2 (germline): SGHRS, YFSETQ. V was pared by 2 bases and J by 3 bases, with 15 bases between. The CDR3 reads CASSFFGDQLYEQYF. For the CDR3, the DNA is TGCGCCAGCAGCTTCTTCGGTGACCAGCTCTACGAGCAGTACTTC.

This rearrangement joins TRBV7-9 to TRBJ1-1, with D tentatively TRBD1 (5 bases). CDR3 length: 14 amino acids. Per germline, CDR1 SEHNR and CDR2 FQNEAQ (reference sequence). Trimming cost V 5 bases and J 4 bases, with 14 bases left between them. The CDR3 nucleotides read TGTGCCAGCAGCGCGCGCTCCAGGGTCACTGAAGCTTTCTTT. It translates to CASSARSRVTEAFF. Filled out from reference TRBV7-9 and TRBJ1-1, the complete variable domain reads DTGVSQNPRHKITKRGQNVTFRCDPISEHNRLYWYRQTLGQGPEFLTYFQNEAQLEKSRLLSDRFSAERPKGSFSTLEIQRTEQGDSAMYLCASSARSRVTEAFFGQGTRLTVV.

The chain links TRBV5-1 to TRBJ1-4; 9 nucleotides agree with TRBD1. The CDR3 consists of 14 residues. V dropped 3 bases and J dropped 8; count of bases not matched to a gene: 5. CDR1 and CDR2 from the germline V gene are SGHRS and YFSETQ. The CDR3 DNA sequence: TGCGCCAGCAGCTGCGGGACAGGGCACGAAAAACTGTTTTTT. Its protein product is CASSCGTGHEKLFF. Variable domain in full (rest from reference TRBV5-1 and TRBJ1-4): KAGVTQTPRYLIKTRGQQVTLSCSPISGHRSVSWYQQTPGQGLQFLFEYFSETQRNKGNFPGRFSGRQFSNSRSEMNVSTLELGDSALYLCASSCGTGHEKLFFGSGTQLSVL.

This rearrangement joins TRBV9 to TRBJ2-7; 11 nucleotides match TRBD2. V was clipped by 4 bases and J by 4 bases; unmatched bases: 4. The germline V gene has CDR1 SGDLS and CDR2 YYNGEE. The CDR3 extends over 14 amino acids. CDR3 sequence reads: CASSLAGGIYEQYF. CDR3 DNA: TGTGCCAGCAGCCTAGCGGGGGGTATTTACGAGCAGTACTTC.

This sequence joins TRBV9 and TRBJ1-2; D remains ambiguous. The CDR3 has 14 residues. Deletions cut 3 bases from V and 3 bases from J, with 12 bases between. Germline V gene sequence: CDR1 SGDLS, CDR2 YYNGEE. DNA for the CDR3: TGTGCCAGCAGCGCCTTAGGGAGGGACTATGGCTACACCTTC. Protein product: CASSALGRDYGYTF. Supplemented by reference TRBV9 and TRBJ1-2, the full variable domain reads DSGVTQTPKHLITATGQRVTLRCSPRSGDLSVYWYQQSLDQGLQFLIQYYNGEERAKGNILERFSAQQFPDLHSELNLSSLELGDSALYFCASSALGRDYGYTFGSGTRLTVV.

J is TRBJ2-5 and V is TRBV27; D is tentatively TRBD1 or TRBD2 (6 bases each). The CDR3 is made up of 16 amino acids. In germline, CDR1 is MNHEY, CDR2 SMNVEV (reference sequence). V dropped 7 bases and J dropped 4 bases, with 22 bases sitting between them. CDR3 sequence: CASTPFRVGGPETQYF. DNA of the CDR3: TGTGCCAGCACCCCCTTTAGGGTGGGGGGCCCAGAGACCCAGTACTTC.

CDR3 sequence (DNA): TGTGCCAGCAGCGCAGACAGGGATAACTCCTACGAGCAGTACTTC. It translates to CASSADRDNSYEQYF. The chain joins TRBV9 to TRBJ2-7; TRBD1 matches at 7 bases. Germline V CDR1 and CDR2: SGDLS, YYNGEE. Losses at the gene ends were 3 bases for V and 0 bases for J; bases not matched to a gene: 6. The CDR3 is 15 residues long.

This clone was detected only once. The V call is TRBV5-4, the J call TRBJ1-2; weak D call: TRBD1 (6 bases). Trimming left V 5 bases short and J 5 bases short, with 13 bases between. The CDR3 consists of 13 residues. Germline loops: CDR1 SGHNT, CDR2 YYREEE (reference sequence). CDR3: CASRRGAGYGYTF. In nucleotides, the CDR3 is TGTGCCAGCAGGCGGGGGGCTGGTTATGGCTACACCTTC.

The chain has TRBV5-1 and TRBJ1-4; D gene uncertain. Trimming pared 6 bases from V and 1 base from J, leaving 10 bases between. Germline V gives CDR1 SGHRS, CDR2 YFSETQ. The CDR3 is made up of 14 amino acids. The CDR3 here is CASTDGRTNEKLFF. The CDR3 coding sequence is TGCGCCAGCACCGATGGACGAACTAATGAAAAACTGTTTTTT.

This clone was counted only a few times. This chain joins TRBV7-9 and TRBJ1-5, with TRBD1 matching 10 bases. The CDR3 has 19 residues. Trimming at V came to 4 bases and at J to 0 bases, leaving 12 bases not matched to a gene. From germline, CDR1 is SEHNR and CDR2 FQNEAQ (reference sequence). The CDR3 DNA is TGTGCCAGCAGCTCTTCTCGCGGACAGGGGGGCCCTAGCAATCAGCCCCAGCATTTT. It yields the protein CASSSSRGQGGPSNQPQHF.

The rearrangement links TRBV6-6 to TRBJ1-1; D ambiguous. Germline loops: CDR1 MNHNY, CDR2 SVGAGI (reference sequence). The CDR3 totals 14 residues. Trimming left V 6 bases short and J 0 bases short, with 11 bases between. CDR3 DNA sequence: TGTGCCAGCAGGGAACCGACGGTGAACACTGAAGCTTTCTTT. It is translated as CASREPTVNTEAFF.

CDR3 protein: CASSLGTGTYEQYF. CDR3 DNA: TGTGCCAGCAGCCTCGGGACAGGGACCTACGAGCAGTACTTC. This chain uses TRBV5-6 with TRBJ2-7; 9 nucleotides agree with TRBD1. The length of the CDR3 is 14 residues. Losses at the gene ends were 4 bases for V and 2 bases for J; bases not matched to a gene: 4. Looked up from germline, CDR1 is SGHDT and CDR2 is YYEEEE.

This chain connects TRBV7-6 to TRBJ1-1, with 10 bases identical to TRBD1. There are 17 residues in the CDR3. The trim removed 5 bases at V and 0 bases at J, leaving 9 bases unmatched. Germline CDR1 is SGHVS and CDR2 is FNYEAQ. CDR3 residues: CASSLGTGAYMNTEAFF. CDR3 bases: TGTGCCAGCAGCCTCGGGACAGGGGCGTATATGAACACTGAAGCTTTCTTT.

The CDR3 region is CASSQDWAGSSYEQYF. CDR3 sequence (DNA): TGTGCCAGCAGCCAAGATTGGGCGGGGTCCTCCTACGAGCAGTACTTC. This sequence joins TRBV4-2 and TRBJ2-7, with a possible D match to TRBD2 (6 bases). Germline CDR1 and CDR2: LGHNA and YNFKEQ. V was trimmed by 0 bases and J by 0 bases, leaving 12 bases between them. CDR3 length: 16 amino acids.

The rearrangement uses TRBV5-6 and TRBJ2-7; D is tentatively TRBD1 or TRBD2 (6 bases each). V was pared by 2 bases and J by 5 bases, with 17 bases between. The V gene's germline CDR1 is SGHDT and CDR2 YYEEEE. The length of the CDR3 is 15 residues. CDR3 sequence (DNA): TGTGCCAGCAGCTTAGAGGTTACGGGGGCCCACGAGCAGTACTTC. Amino acids: CASSLEVTGAHEQYF.

The chain is built from TRBV5-1 and TRBJ2-3; the match to TRBD2 covers 12 bases. Germline-derived CDR1 and CDR2 are SGHRS and YFSETQ. CDR3 length: 16 amino acids. Trimming at V came to 3 bases and at J to 5 bases, leaving 7 bases not matched to a gene. The DNA of the CDR3 is TGCGCCAGCAGCTCTCTAGCGGGAGGGCCGATAGATACGCAGTATTTT. Amino acid sequence: CASSSLAGGPIDTQYF.

CDR3 in DNA: TGTGCCAGCAGCCCAGCCCCGGGTCCCTGGGAGACCCAGTACTTC. Its protein product is CASSPAPGPWETQYF. The rearrangement links TRBV5-4 to TRBJ2-5; D gene unclear. Trimming stripped 4 bases from V and 5 bases from J, with 18 bases between. CDR1 and CDR2 (germline): SGHNT, YYREEE (reference sequence). The CDR3 runs to 15 residues.

V and J are TRBV4-1 and TRBJ2-7; 13 bases line up with TRBD2. V was pared by 4 bases and J by 4 bases, with 4 bases of the junction left unmatched. The CDR3 covers 15 residues. Germline-derived CDR1 and CDR2 are MGHRA and YSYEKL. The CDR3 nucleotides are TGCGCCAGCAGCCTGGGGACTAGCGGGGCTTACGAGCAGTACTTC. It yields the protein CASSLGTSGAYEQYF.

This chain joins TRBV28 and TRBJ2-1; 12 bases agree with TRBD2. Trimming at V came to 10 bases and at J to 7 bases, leaving 11 bases not matched to a gene. Germline lookup yields CDR1 MDHEN and CDR2 SYDVKM. This CDR3 spans 15 amino acids. DNA for the CDR3: TGTGCCACCCTAGGGCTAGCGGGGGGGGAGAATGAGCAGTTCTTC. This sequence encodes CATLGLAGGENEQFF.

This chain links TRBV13 with TRBJ2-2; unclear D gene. V was clipped by 5 bases and J by 4 bases, with 11 bases between them. Germline CDR1 and CDR2: PRHDT and FYEKMQ (reference sequence). The CDR3 covers 14 residues. CDR3 in DNA: TGTGCCAGCAGCCAAGACTCTACCACCGGGGAGCTGTTTTTT. Encoded protein: CASSQDSTTGELFF.

V and J are TRBV14 and TRBJ2-7; TRBD1 matches 7 bases. This CDR3 spans 14 amino acids. In germline, CDR1 is SGHDN, CDR2 FVKESK. With V trimmed by 1 base and J by 4 bases, 4 bases remained unmatched. The CDR3 sequence is CASSQVSGGYEQYF. CDR3 nucleotides: TGTGCCAGCAGCCAAGTCTCAGGGGGTTACGAGCAGTACTTC.

Only one count was recorded for this clone. V and J are TRBV19 and TRBJ1-4; D perhaps matches TRBD1 (5 bases). Germline values: CDR1 LNHDA, CDR2 SQIVND (reference sequence). CDR3 size: 14 residues. V was cut by 3 bases and J by 6 bases, with 11 bases left in between. The CDR3 region is CASSIRARDEKLFF. CDR3 DNA: TGTGCCAGTAGTATCAGGGCGAGGGATGAAAAACTGTTTTTT.